This T cell receptor beta chain stems from a study of siplizumab effects on memory and regulatory T cells. Findings and caveats of the study: Alloreactive sequences tracing back to unstimulated CD4+ memory cells fell significantly with siplizumab. Neither a naive nor a memory phenotype was assignable to roughly 75-96% of proliferating CD4+ or CD8+ clones. Naive T cells seemed more diverse than memory cells; they also seemed major alloresponse contributors.

Approximately 10^5 TCR templates per sample were assayed. Produced via immunoSEQ multiplex PCR; TCRdb's table is partial and in-frame only. Among around 100,000 clones, about 93% were seen once, and the ten largest hold 0.9% to 1.4%. Germline CDR1 is MNHEY and CDR2 is SMNVEV (reference sequence). The CDR3 covers 16 residues. The junction had 8 bases not matched to a gene; V was cut back by 6 bases and J by 0 bases. About this clone: Its antigen is not identified.

The V call is TRBV27, the J call TRBJ2-7; 10 bases match TRBD2. Sequenced sample: CD4+ T cells sorted from blood. The clonotype was recovered from a human donor in good health. This CDR3 reads CASSRRTSGNSYEQYF. Here the CDR3 DNA reads TGTGCCAGCAGCCGTCGGACTAGCGGTAACTCCTACGAGCAGTACTTC.